This T cell receptor (beta chain) appears in the sequencing data of a study of T cells expressing NK-cell markers. On the study more broadly: In the group of eight sequenced donors, seven were HCMV-seropositive and one was seronegative.

Production of TCR beta cDNA relied on 5'RACE template switching with UMIs. With the 5' RACE reads reprocessed, TCRdb shows one record per CDR3 protein and no DNA. The specimen's table records about 150,000 distinct CDR3 sequences. Study findings and constraints: The CD3+CD56-NKG2C+ fraction of a handful of donors was also led by these clonotypes. Six or seven donors carried dominant NKG2C+ clonotypes that made up about 1.0-8% of their CD8+ T cells.

Turning to this clonotype: What it recognizes is unknown.

CDR3 length: 15 residues. The TCR was taken from a man aged 18-69 years in good health. The chain couples TRBV12-3 or TRBV12-4 to TRBJ2-3; TCRdb gives TRBD2 as the D gene, but with no DNA this cannot be confirmed. Input material: blood T cells: a sorted CD56 or NKG2C T cell subset, CD4+ or CD8+ T cells, or bulk PBMC T cells (not recorded which). The CDR3 reads CASSLASGDLDTQYF.